This passage covers 14 T cell receptor beta chains from one sample sequenced in a study of blood T cell repertoires in COVID-19. Assay: immunoSEQ multiplex PCR; the TCRdb copy retains only in-frame clones and omits some. The sample lists about 150,000 clones; 80% to 90% were seen once. Sequenced: peripheral blood. The source of these receptors is a man aged 18 to 29 with COVID-19, enrolled during active disease.

The chain combines TRBV5-8 with TRBJ2-5, with a weak D call TRBD1 (8 bases). V was shortened by 4 bases and J by 2 bases, with 15 bases between the two germline ends. Germline V gives CDR1 SGHTS, CDR2 YDEGEE. The CDR3 is 15 residues long. For the CDR3, the DNA is TGTGCCAGCAGCCCCGGACAGGGAGGGCAAGAGACCCAGTACTTC. As protein: CASSPGQGGQETQYF.

This rearrangement joins TRBV27 to TRBJ2-1, with a weak D call TRBD2 (6 bases). Germline V gives CDR1 MNHEY, CDR2 SMNVEV (reference sequence). This CDR3 comprises 15 residues. The V and J ends lost 4 bases and 2 bases respectively, with 12 bases between them. This chain's CDR3 is CASSSSGVPYNEQFF. CDR3 nucleotide sequence: TGTGCCAGCAGTTCCTCGGGAGTCCCCTACAATGAGCAGTTCTTC.

This sequence joins TRBV5-6 and TRBJ1-1; no clear D. The CDR3 extends over 13 amino acids. Trimming removed 0 bases at V and 5 bases at J, with 8 bases between. Germline assignment: CDR1 SGHDT and CDR2 YYEEEE. The CDR3 region is CASSLGQATEAFF. CDR3 coding DNA: TGTGCCAGCAGCTTGGGTCAGGCAACTGAAGCTTTCTTT.

The chain links TRBV30 to TRBJ1-5; 11 bases map to TRBD1. From germline, CDR1 is GTSNPN and CDR2 SVGIG (reference sequence). Trimming took 4 bases from V and 2 from J; bases not matched to a gene: 4. This CDR3 contains 15 residues. The CDR3 protein is CAWTGQGAGNQPQHF. CDR3 coding DNA: TGTGCCTGGACCGGACAGGGGGCAGGCAATCAGCCCCAGCATTTT.

The CDR3 DNA reads TGTGCCAGCAGCCCCTCGACAGGGGTGGCTGAAAAACTGTTTTTT. This sequence encodes CASSPSTGVAEKLFF. This sequence joins TRBV7-2 and TRBJ1-4; 8 bases match TRBD1. J was trimmed by 7 bases and V by 5 bases; bases with no gene match: 9. Germline V CDR1 and CDR2: SGHTA, FQGNSA. The CDR3 contains 15 residues.

The rearrangement joins TRBV2 to TRBJ1-1, with a possible D match to TRBD1 (6 bases). In germline, CDR1 is SNHLY, CDR2 FYNNEI. The CDR3 totals 16 residues. V was trimmed by 3 bases and J by 1 base, leaving 15 bases between them. CDR3 amino acids: CASSDSVGGRNTEAFF. CDR3 coding DNA: TGTGCCAGCAGTGACTCGGTAGGGGGAAGGAACACTGAAGCTTTCTTT.

The rearrangement joins TRBV6-5 to TRBJ2-1; possible D gene TRBD2, 6 bases. CDR1 is MNHEY and CDR2 is SVGAGI in the germline V gene. The CDR3 is 15 amino acids. The germline V and J ends were trimmed by 0 bases and 7 bases, with 13 bases remaining between them. The CDR3 DNA reads TGTGCCAGCAGTTACTCAGGAGGGCCTGGGAATGAGCAGTTCTTC. Translating it yields CASSYSGGPGNEQFF.

This clone was picked up a small number of times. The chain combines TRBV5-4 with TRBJ1-3; D gene uncertain. Germline loops: CDR1 SGHNT, CDR2 YYREEE (reference sequence). The V gene lost 3 bases and the J gene lost 0 bases, with 10 bases spanning the gap. The CDR3 has 15 amino acids. The CDR3: CASSSDGSSGNTIYF. The CDR3, as DNA: TGTGCCAGCAGCTCAGACGGGAGCTCTGGAAACACCATATATTTT. Complete variable domain (other parts from reference TRBV5-4 and TRBJ1-3): ETGVTQSPTHLIKTRGQQVTLRCSSQSGHNTVSWYQQALGQGPQFIFQYYREEENGRGNFPPRFSGLQFPNYSSELNVNALELDDSALYLCASSSDGSSGNTIYFGEGSWLTVV.

The V and J genes are TRBV27 and TRBJ1-6; 10 nucleotides line up with TRBD1. The CDR3 spans 16 residues. Germline V lookup: CDR1 MNHEY, CDR2 SMNVEV (reference sequence). Germline trimming cut 0 bases from V and 10 bases from J; bases unmatched to any gene: 6. The CDR3 nucleotides read TGTGCCAGCAGTTTATCAGACAGGGGGCTAGGATCACCCCTCCACTTT. As protein: CASSLSDRGLGSPLHF.

For this clone: Other DNA sequences of this sample code for an identical CDR3. This chain's CDR3 is CASSQGSGADYEQYF. The DNA of the CDR3 is TGTGCCAGCAGCCAAGGAAGTGGGGCGGACTACGAGCAGTACTTC. The J gene is TRBJ2-7, the V gene TRBV3-1 (or the pseudogene TRBV3-2); a possible D gene is TRBD1 (5 bases). This CDR3 contains 15 residues. The germline V gene has CDR1 LGHDT and CDR2 YNNKEL (reference sequence). Between the trimmed V and J ends, which lost 1 base and 3 bases, there was a span of 13 bases.

The CDR3 nucleotides read TGTGCCAGCAGCCCCCAGTGGCGGGAGGGGTACAATGAGCAGTTCTTC. It codes for CASSPQWREGYNEQFF. The chain is built from TRBV7-9 and TRBJ2-1; 9 positions match TRBD2. Germline CDR1 is SEHNR and CDR2 is FQNEAQ (reference sequence). The CDR3 loop spans 16 amino acids. J gave up 4 bases and V 5 bases, and 9 bases lay outside the gene matches.

The CDR3 here is CASSYSVPNEQFF. In DNA form, the CDR3 reads TGTGCCAGCAGCTATAGCGTTCCCAATGAGCAGTTCTTC. The chain carries TRBV7-2 and TRBJ2-1; maybe TRBD2 (5 bases). The CDR3 consists of 13 residues. CDR1 and CDR2 (germline): SGHTA, FQGNSA. Trimming took off 4 bases at V and 6 bases at J, with 10 bases between the two ends.

V usage is TRBV5-8 and J usage is TRBJ2-4, with 8 positions matching TRBD2. CDR3 length: 15 residues. Trimming at V came to 0 bases and at J to 3 bases, leaving 2 bases not matched to a gene. CDR1 is SGHTS, CDR2 YDEGEE, per germline. The CDR3 here is CASSLEAGGKNIQYF. Written as DNA, the CDR3 is TGTGCCAGCAGCTTGGAGGCGGGGGGCAAAAACATTCAGTACTTC.

The chain recombines TRBV29-1 with TRBJ2-7; 7 bases are a match to TRBD1. CDR1 and CDR2 from the germline V gene are SQVTM and ANQGSEA. V lost 3 bases, J lost 2 bases, and 13 bases stayed unmatched. CDR3 length equals 16 residues. CDR3 amino acids: CSVDGGYEQGTYEQYF. CDR3 coding DNA: TGCAGCGTTGATGGTGGGTACGAACAGGGGACCTACGAGCAGTACTTC.